The 21 T cell receptor beta chains listed next were all sequenced from one sample in a study of OX40 agonist ivuxolimab in advanced cancers. TCRdb's copy holds only in-frame clones and misses some; the assay was immunoSEQ multiplex PCR. The sample lists nearly 60,000 clones; more than 80% were seen once. The material was CD4+ or CD8+ T cells sorted from blood, obtained in a trial of the OX40 agonist ivuxolimab. The receptor set was obtained from an adult with an advanced solid tumor such as melanoma, head and neck, liver or kidney cancer.

This chain uses TRBV28 with TRBJ2-3, with TRBD2 matching 14 bases. V lost 4 bases and J lost 2; bases outside the gene matches: 5. This CDR3 contains 17 residues. The germline gives CDR1 MDHEN, CDR2 SYDVKM. The CDR3 protein is CASSYWGLAGATDTQYF. The CDR3, as DNA: TGTGCCAGCAGTTACTGGGGACTAGCGGGGGCCACAGATACGCAGTATTTT.

The chain links TRBV11-2 to TRBJ1-4; perhaps TRBD1 as D (5 bases). The germline V gene encodes CDR1 SGHAT and CDR2 FQNNGV. CDR3 length equals 13 residues. The V end was cut by 6 bases, the J end by 10 bases, with 15 bases between. In DNA, the CDR3 is TGTGCCAGCAGTTCGGACATTTTCGGAAAACTGTTTTTT. Translating it yields CASSSDIFGKLFF.

This clone was observed a handful of times. V and J are TRBV6-1 and TRBJ1-6; no clear D. The CDR3 covers 13 residues. V dropped 4 bases and J dropped 9 bases, with 10 bases sitting between them. From germline, CDR1 is MNHNS and CDR2 SASEGT. This CDR3 reads CASSGNYGSPLHF. The CDR3 region has the DNA TGTGCCAGCAGTGGCAATTATGGTTCACCCCTCCACTTT.

This chain connects TRBV6-5 to TRBJ2-2, with 9 bases matching TRBD1. The germline gives CDR1 MNHEY, CDR2 SVGAGI. The CDR3 covers 14 residues. Losses at the gene ends were 6 bases for V and 5 bases for J; bases not matched to a gene: 4. CDR3 loop: CASRLQGATGELFF. For the CDR3, the DNA is TGTGCCAGCAGGCTACAGGGGGCGACCGGGGAGCTGTTTTTT.

The rearrangement joins TRBV5-1 to TRBJ2-7; perhaps TRBD1 as D (6 bases). The CDR3 runs to 14 residues. Looked up from germline, CDR1 is SGHRS and CDR2 is YFSETQ. The V end lost 2 bases, the J end lost 3 bases, and 12 bases lay between the germline ends. The CDR3: CASSFGKQGYEQYF. The CDR3, as DNA: TGCGCCAGCAGCTTCGGGAAACAGGGCTACGAGCAGTACTTC.

J is TRBJ1-5 and V is TRBV6-5; possible D gene TRBD1, 5 bases. The CDR3 has 13 residues. With 7 bases removed from V and 5 bases from J, the gap between germline ends came to 12 bases. Germline assignment: CDR1 MNHEY and CDR2 SVGAGI. DNA of the CDR3: TGTGCCAGCAAGAGGGAAGGGGATCAGCCCCAGCATTTT. Translation gives CASKREGDQPQHF.

J is TRBJ2-2 and V is TRBV12-2. TRBV12-2 constitutes a pseudogene. The CDR3 is made up of 16 amino acids. The CDR3 region has the DNA TGTGCAAGTCGCCAGGGAGTAAAGGGGCCCACCGGGGAGCTGTTTTTT. It codes for CASRQGVKGPTGELFF.

The chain recombines TRBV11-2 with TRBJ2-1; 12 nucleotides line up with TRBD2. The CDR3 is 15 amino acids. Per the germline V gene, CDR1 is SGHAT and CDR2 is FQNNGV. V lost 5 bases, J lost 10 bases, and 9 bases stayed unmatched. The DNA for the CDR3 is TGTGCCAGCAGCATCCAACTAGCGGGGGGACCCGAGCAGTTCTTC. Amino acid sequence: CASSIQLAGGPEQFF.

This chain joins TRBV20-1 and TRBJ2-5; D not certain. The CDR3 totals 10 residues. Germline V CDR1 and CDR2: DFQATT, SNEGSKA (reference sequence). Trimming shortened V by 2 bases and J by 5 bases, and 3 bases separated the two germline ends. In DNA, the CDR3 is TGCAGTGCTAGATCCGAGACCCAGTACTTC. It encodes CSARSETQYF.

This chain uses TRBV6-1 with TRBJ1-2, with D perhaps matching TRBD1 (6 bases). This CDR3 is 14 amino acids long. The germline CDR1 and CDR2 sequences are MNHNS and SASEGT. Between the trimmed V and J ends, which lost 1 base and 4 bases, there was a span of 10 bases. CDR3 region: CASSEVGGGYGYTF. The CDR3 coding sequence is TGTGCCAGCAGTGAAGTTGGGGGCGGCTATGGCTACACCTTC.

DNA of the CDR3: TGTGCCAGCTTCGGACAGTCCTACAATGAGCAGTTCTTC. This translates into CASFGQSYNEQFF. This chain connects TRBV28 to TRBJ2-1, with TRBD1 as a possible D gene (6 bases). V lost 8 bases and J lost 1, with 9 bases in between. The CDR3 has 13 residues. CDR1 is MDHEN and CDR2 is SYDVKM in the germline V gene.

The rearrangement links TRBV5-4 to TRBJ2-1; 8 bases match TRBD2. V lost 0 bases to trimming and J lost 1 base; unmatched junction nucleotides: 12. The CDR3 consists of 19 residues. The germline gives CDR1 SGHNT, CDR2 YYREEE (reference sequence). CDR3 protein: CASSLVVAGKRGSYNEQFF. CDR3 bases: TGTGCCAGCAGCTTGGTGGTAGCGGGGAAGAGGGGGTCCTACAATGAGCAGTTCTTC.

This chain connects TRBV6-5 to TRBJ1-5, with D perhaps TRBD1 (5 bases). Germline CDR1 MNHEY, CDR2 SVGAGI. The ends were cut back, 5 bases at V and 5 bases at J, with 13 bases in the middle. CDR3 length: 14 amino acids. The CDR3 spells CASSPGRGDQPQHF. CDR3 bases: TGTGCCAGCAGTCCTGGACGGGGGGATCAGCCCCAGCATTTT.

This chain connects TRBV7-2 to TRBJ2-2; 10 bases line up with TRBD2. Germline CDR1 SGHTA, CDR2 FQGNSA. This CDR3 has 17 residues. With V trimmed by 1 base and J by 6 bases, 8 bases remained unmatched. For the CDR3, the DNA is TGTGCCAGCAGCTTAGATCGGGCTAGCGGGGGCCCCGGGGAGCTGTTTTTT. Translating gives CASSLDRASGGPGELFF.

This chain uses TRBV10-2 with TRBJ2-7, with 8 nucleotides matching TRBD1. This CDR3 spans 15 amino acids. Trimming took 6 bases from V and 5 from J; bases not matched to a gene: 12. Per germline, CDR1 WSHSY and CDR2 SAAADI. As DNA, the CDR3 is TGCGCCAGCAGGGCGCAGGGGGCTAGGTCGCACGAGCAGTACTTC. It codes for CASRAQGARSHEQYF.

The CDR3 loop is CASSPGTLQETQYF. The DNA of the CDR3 is TGTGCCAGCAGCCCCGGTACTTTACAAGAGACCCAGTACTTC. The rearrangement uses TRBV13 and TRBJ2-5, with no clear D. The CDR3 consists of 14 residues. The V end lost 5 bases, the J end lost 2 bases, and 12 bases lay between the germline ends. The V gene's germline CDR1 is PRHDT and CDR2 FYEKMQ (reference sequence). Combining the CDR3 with reference TRBV13 and TRBJ2-5 gives the whole variable domain AAGVIQSPRHLIKEKRETATLKCYPIPRHDTVYWYQQGPGQDPQFLISFYEKMQSDKGSIPDRFSAQQFSDYHSELNMSSLELGDSALYFCASSPGTLQETQYFGPGTRLLVL.

V and J are TRBV25-1 and TRBJ1-3; D is uncertain. The V gene lost 3 bases and the J gene lost 0 bases, with 9 bases spanning the gap. The germline V gene encodes CDR1 MGHDK and CDR2 SYGVNS. This CDR3 is 15 amino acids long. The CDR3 loop reads CASSEATVSGNTIYF. CDR3 nucleotides: TGTGCCAGCAGTGAGGCCACAGTCTCTGGAAACACCATATATTTT. Full variable domain (rest looked up from reference TRBV25-1 and TRBJ1-3): EADIYQTPRYLVIGTGKKITLECSQTMGHDKMYWYQQDPGMELHLIHYSYGVNSTEKGDLSSESTVSRIRTEHFPLTLESARPSHTSQYLCASSEATVSGNTIYFGEGSWLTVV.

This chain uses TRBV9 with TRBJ1-6; D call uncertain. Germline CDR1 SGDLS, CDR2 YYNGEE. The V gene lost 0 bases and the J gene lost 7 bases, with 2 bases spanning the gap. The CDR3 length is 12 residues. Here the CDR3 reads CASSVGNSPLHF. CDR3 in DNA: TGTGCCAGCAGCGTAGGGAATTCACCCCTCCACTTT. Using reference TRBV9 and TRBJ1-6 for the parts outside the CDR3, the full variable domain is DSGVTQTPKHLITATGQRVTLRCSPRSGDLSVYWYQQSLDQGLQFLIQYYNGEERAKGNILERFSAQQFPDLHSELNLSSLELGDSALYFCASSVGNSPLHFGNGTRLTVT.

The gene calls are TRBV14 and TRBJ1-1; D remains unclear. This CDR3 comprises 15 residues. Germline V gene lookup returns CDR1 SGHDN and CDR2 FVKESK. The V gene lost 6 bases and the J gene lost 0 bases, with 14 bases spanning the gap. CDR3 loop: CASRRLDSLNTEAFF. CDR3 bases: TGTGCCAGCAGACGACTGGATAGTTTGAACACTGAAGCTTTCTTT.

The chain uses TRBV7-6 and TRBJ2-5; D unclear. The CDR3 has 13 amino acids. Germline V CDR1 and CDR2: SGHVS, FNYEAQ. V dropped 5 bases and J dropped 5 bases, with 12 bases sitting between them. The CDR3 spells CASSGPGRETQYF. The CDR3 DNA follows: TGTGCCAGCAGCGGACCCGGGCGGGAGACCCAGTACTTC. The whole variable domain, remainder taken from reference TRBV7-6 and TRBJ2-5, is GAGVSQSPRYKVTKRGQDVALRCDPISGHVSLYWYRQALGQGPEFLTYFNYEAQQDKSGLPNDRFSAERPEGSISTLTIQRTEQRDSAMYRCASSGPGRETQYFGPGTRLLVL.

The gene calls are TRBV13 and TRBJ2-7; 11 bases are shared with TRBD2. The germline gives CDR1 PRHDT, CDR2 FYEKMQ (reference sequence). The V gene end was trimmed by 2 bases and the J gene end by 1 base; junction bases not matched to a gene: 4. The CDR3 extends over 16 amino acids. This CDR3 is CASSLTLAGGSYEQYF. The DNA of the CDR3 is TGTGCCAGCAGCTTAACCCTAGCGGGGGGATCCTACGAGCAGTACTTC.